This TCR beta chain was identified in a study of T cell changes during pregnancy in multiple sclerosis. The table came from immunoSEQ multiplex PCR; TCRdb's copy has only in-frame clones and leaves some out. The data show about 34,000 clones, with 85% to 90% seen just once and 3.5% held by the top ten. The sequence was obtained from a female donor with multiple sclerosis, enrolled in a pregnancy study. The starting material was CD8+ T cells from peripheral blood mononuclear cells, obtained in the third trimester of pregnancy.

The CDR3 DNA is TGTGCCAGCAGCTTGGTACCTAGCTCGGCCTACGAGCAGTACTTC. This sequence encodes CASSLVPSSAYEQYF. The chain is built from TRBV5-5 and TRBJ2-7; D is perhaps TRBD2 (5 bases). CDR3 length: 15 residues. The ends were cut back, 0 bases at V and 2 bases at J, with 12 bases in the middle. Germline V CDR1 and CDR2: SGHKS, YYEKEE (reference sequence).